Presented here are 16 T cell receptor beta chains from one specimen sequenced in a study of a mutant IDH1 vaccine in newly diagnosed glioma. Here immunoSEQ multiplex PCR was the method, and the copy in TCRdb shows in-frame clones only, minus some. The data contain some 130,000 clones, 80% of them singletons. Time point specified: week 11, during vaccination. Doses consisted of 300 ug of mutant IDH1 20-mer peptide each, paired with topical imiquimod. The antigens of these receptors remain unknown. Sequencing was performed on PBMCs, taken from a glioma patient whose treatment included an IDH1 peptide vaccine. All receptors come from a man aged 35-49 years with glioma.

The genes are TRBV7-6 and TRBJ2-4; no definite D call. Looked up from germline, CDR1 is SGHVS and CDR2 is FNYEAQ. The CDR3 loop spans 15 amino acids. The V end was cut by 5 bases, the J end by 0 bases, with 11 bases between. The CDR3 DNA sequence: TGTGCCAGCAGCCCCCACCTGGGAGCCAAAAACATTCAGTACTTC. It translates to CASSPHLGAKNIQYF.

The genes are TRBV30 and TRBJ1-2, with D possibly matching TRBD1 (6 bases). The CDR3 length is 13 residues. Deletions cut 3 bases from V and 6 bases from J, with 14 bases between. Germline V gene data show CDR1 as GTSNPN and CDR2 as SVGIG (reference sequence). CDR3 sequence: CAWSEMAGDGYTF. As DNA, the CDR3 is TGTGCCTGGAGCGAGATGGCAGGGGATGGCTACACCTTC.

A few counts support this clone. The chain joins TRBV14 to TRBJ1-1; D remains unclear. Germline V gene lookup returns CDR1 SGHDN and CDR2 FVKESK. V shed 4 bases and J shed 4 bases, with 10 bases lying between them. This CDR3 is built from 13 residues. CDR3 nucleotides: TGTGCCAGCAGCCGCAAAGTGGGCACTGAAGCTTTCTTT. Amino acid sequence: CASSRKVGTEAFF.

The chain uses TRBV10-3 and TRBJ2-5, with 9 bases that match TRBD1. In germline, CDR1 is ENHRY, CDR2 SYGVKD. CDR3 length: 14 amino acids. V shed 5 bases, J shed 4 bases, and the junction held 5 bases outside the gene matches. The CDR3 loop is CAISKTGGVETQYF. CDR3 in DNA: TGTGCCATCAGTAAAACAGGGGGCGTAGAGACCCAGTACTTC.

This chain connects TRBV30 to TRBJ1-1; 8 bases are shared with TRBD1. Germline values: CDR1 GTSNPN, CDR2 SVGIG (reference sequence). The CDR3 is made up of 15 amino acids. Trimming at V came to 0 bases and at J to 1 base, leaving 4 bases not matched to a gene. The CDR3 DNA reads as TGTGCCTGGAGTGTACTTCAGGGGGCGAACACTGAAGCTTTCTTT. It translates to CAWSVLQGANTEAFF.

This sequence joins TRBV9 and TRBJ2-1; the match to TRBD2 covers 10 bases. CDR1 is SGDLS and CDR2 is YYNGEE in the germline V gene. The trim removed 0 bases at V and 0 bases at J, leaving 3 bases unmatched. This CDR3 spans 17 amino acids. CDR3 amino acids: CASSVAGLAASYNEQFF. The CDR3 coding sequence is TGTGCCAGCAGCGTAGCTGGACTAGCGGCCTCCTACAATGAGCAGTTCTTC.

The gene calls are TRBV27 and TRBJ2-7; 12 positions agree with TRBD2. Germline lookup yields CDR1 MNHEY and CDR2 SMNVEV (reference sequence). After removal of 5 bases from V and 5 bases from J, the junction contained 7 bases not matched to a gene. The CDR3 extends over 15 amino acids. The CDR3 spells CASSPASGRAHEQYF. The CDR3 DNA follows: TGTGCCAGCAGTCCCGCTAGCGGGAGGGCCCACGAGCAGTACTTC.

V and J are TRBV5-1 and TRBJ2-7; 7 nucleotides align to TRBD2. Germline assignment: CDR1 SGHRS and CDR2 YFSETQ. The CDR3 sequence is 14 residues long. V was clipped by 1 base and J by 3 bases; unmatched bases: 4. CDR3 residues: CASSLSLAVYEQYF. In nucleotides, the CDR3 is TGCGCCAGCAGCTTGTCCCTAGCGGTCTACGAGCAGTACTTC.

This chain links TRBV28 with TRBJ2-7, with D tentatively TRBD1 (5 bases). Between the trimmed V and J ends, which lost 3 bases and 0 bases, there was a span of 9 bases. Per the germline V gene, CDR1 is MDHEN and CDR2 is SYDVKM. The CDR3 spans 14 residues. The CDR3: CASSFQGSSYEQYF. The CDR3 nucleotides are TGTGCCAGCAGTTTTCAGGGAAGCTCCTACGAGCAGTACTTC.

J is TRBJ2-7 and V is TRBV9; possible D gene TRBD2, 5 bases. The ends were cut back, 4 bases at V and 0 bases at J, with 11 bases in the middle. Germline V CDR1 and CDR2: SGDLS, YYNGEE. The CDR3 is 14 residues long. The CDR3 sequence: CASSPAGFSYEQYF. Here the CDR3 DNA reads TGTGCCAGCAGCCCGGCGGGTTTCTCCTACGAGCAGTACTTC.

This clone appeared a few times. The chain links TRBV9 to TRBJ1-5, with D unresolved. This CDR3 comprises 13 residues. Trimming stripped 10 bases from V and 0 bases from J, with 11 bases between. Germline values: CDR1 SGDLS, CDR2 YYNGEE. CDR3 region: CASSTDSNQPQHF. The CDR3 nucleotides read TGTGCCTCCTCAACGGATAGCAATCAGCCCCAGCATTTT.

The rearrangement uses TRBV6-5 and TRBJ2-7, with TRBD2 matching 7 bases. Germline CDR1 reads MNHEY; CDR2 reads SVGAGI. The CDR3 has 12 residues. The V segment lost 8 bases and the J segment 6 bases; nucleotides outside the gene matches: 7. The CDR3 DNA is TGTGCCAGCGGTAGCGGGTCTCTCGAGCAGTACTTC. Translating gives CASGSGSLEQYF.

The chain recombines TRBV7-9 with TRBJ1-5; tentative D call: TRBD1 (6 bases). This CDR3 has 16 residues. V lost 1 base and J lost 12, with 22 bases in between. CDR1 is SEHNR, CDR2 FQNEAQ, per germline (reference sequence). CDR3 region: CASSLVGGAPSPRQHF. The CDR3 DNA sequence: TGTGCCAGCAGCTTAGTGGGGGGGGCCCCTTCCCCTCGCCAGCATTTT.

J is TRBJ1-2 and V is TRBV27; D is possibly TRBD1 (6 bases). With 0 bases removed from V and 7 bases from J, the gap between germline ends came to 15 bases. Per germline, CDR1 MNHEY and CDR2 SMNVEV (reference sequence). The CDR3 has 15 residues. In DNA, the CDR3 is TGTGCCAGCAGTTTATCGTCCACAGGGTACGGTGGCTACACCTTC. It encodes CASSLSSTGYGGYTF.

This chain joins TRBV5-6 and TRBJ1-6; D uncertain. There are 15 residues in the CDR3. Germline-derived CDR1 and CDR2 are SGHDT and YYEEEE. The ends were cut back, 0 bases at V and 6 bases at J, with 10 bases in the middle. The chain's CDR3 is CASSLAGPSNSPLHF. The CDR3 DNA is TGTGCCAGCAGCTTGGCCGGACCGTCTAATTCACCCCTCCACTTT.

This sequence joins TRBV5-1 and TRBJ2-3, with 9 bases lining up with TRBD2. V lost 3 bases, J lost 5 bases, and 28 bases stayed unmatched. Per the germline V gene, CDR1 is SGHRS and CDR2 is YFSETQ. The CDR3 loop spans 22 amino acids. Here the CDR3 reads CASSSPAAGNHFAGGWVDTQYF. The CDR3 DNA reads as TGCGCCAGCAGCTCCCCGGCGGCAGGAAACCACTTCGCGGGGGGGTGGGTAGATACGCAGTATTTT.